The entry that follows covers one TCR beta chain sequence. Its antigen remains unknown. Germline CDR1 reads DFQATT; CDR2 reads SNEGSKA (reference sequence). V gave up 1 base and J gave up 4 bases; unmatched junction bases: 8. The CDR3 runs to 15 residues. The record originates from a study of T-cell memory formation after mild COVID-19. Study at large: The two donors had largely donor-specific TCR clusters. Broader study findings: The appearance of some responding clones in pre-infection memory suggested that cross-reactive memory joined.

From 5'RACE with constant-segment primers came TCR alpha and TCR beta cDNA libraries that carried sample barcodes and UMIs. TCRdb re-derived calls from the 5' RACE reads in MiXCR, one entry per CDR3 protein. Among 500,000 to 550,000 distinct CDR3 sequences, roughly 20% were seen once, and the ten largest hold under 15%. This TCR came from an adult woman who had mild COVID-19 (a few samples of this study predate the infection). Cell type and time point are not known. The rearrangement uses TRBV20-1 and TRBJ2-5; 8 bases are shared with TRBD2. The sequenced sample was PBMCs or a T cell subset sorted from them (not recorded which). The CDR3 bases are TGCAGTGCTAGAGTGGGAGCGGGAGCCCGAGAGACCCAGTACTTC. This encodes CSARVGAGARETQYF.